The clone carrying this T cell receptor (beta chain) came up a few times. The antigen remains unidentified. This record belongs to a study of blood T cells in healthy people across ages. Findings of the study overall: The study could not conclusively compare naive and antigen-experienced cells, given its unsorted PBMCs. Greater diversity and more naive CD4+ cells were seen in long-lived donors than in aged donors.

Next came a second PCR, run for about 7 to 12 cycles, which used a sample-barcoded 5' primer along with a J-beta primer mix. With 12 random nucleotides, a template-switch adaptor tagged each individual cDNA molecule. TCRdb redid the calling of the 5' RACE reads with MiXCR, one entry per CDR3 protein. The sample contains 1.5 million to 2 million distinct CDR3 sequences, roughly 50% of which appear only once. Caucasian, healthy and from Russia, the donors were aged between roughly 6 and 95. The germline CDR1 and CDR2 sequences are LGHDT and YNNKEL (reference sequence). The CDR3 is 14 amino acids. The sequenced sample consisted of blood. The rearrangement joins TRBV3-1 to TRBJ2-5; D ambiguous. The DNA matches TRBJ2-7 better at its end, which makes the J call doubtful. The receptor comes from a woman in her forties in good health. CDR3 in amino acids: CASSQSYESYEQYF. Here the CDR3 DNA reads TGTGCCAGCAGCCAAAGTTATGAGTCCTACGAGCAGTACTTC.